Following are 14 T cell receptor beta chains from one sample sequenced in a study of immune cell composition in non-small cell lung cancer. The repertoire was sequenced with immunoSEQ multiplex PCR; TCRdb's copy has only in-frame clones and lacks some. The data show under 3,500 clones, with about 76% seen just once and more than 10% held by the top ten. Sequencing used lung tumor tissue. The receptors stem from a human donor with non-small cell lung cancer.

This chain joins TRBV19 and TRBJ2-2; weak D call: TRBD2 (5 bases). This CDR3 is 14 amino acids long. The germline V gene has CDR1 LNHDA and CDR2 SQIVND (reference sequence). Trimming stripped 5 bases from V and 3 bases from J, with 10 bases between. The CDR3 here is CASSQIGDTGELFF. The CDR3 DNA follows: TGTGCCAGTAGTCAAATCGGGGACACCGGGGAGCTGTTTTTT.

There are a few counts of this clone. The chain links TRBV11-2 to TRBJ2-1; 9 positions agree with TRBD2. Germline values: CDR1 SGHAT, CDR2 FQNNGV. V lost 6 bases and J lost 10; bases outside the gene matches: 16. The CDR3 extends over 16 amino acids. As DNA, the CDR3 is TGTGCCAGCAGTGGACCTCTGGGCCTAGCGGGGCACGAGCAGTTCTTC. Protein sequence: CASSGPLGLAGHEQFF.

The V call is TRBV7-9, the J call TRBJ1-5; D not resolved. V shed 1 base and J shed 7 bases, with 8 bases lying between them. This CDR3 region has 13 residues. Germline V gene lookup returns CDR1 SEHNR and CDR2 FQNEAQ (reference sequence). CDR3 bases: TGTGCCAGCAGCTTAGAAAACAGCCAGCCCCAGCATTTT. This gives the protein CASSLENSQPQHF.

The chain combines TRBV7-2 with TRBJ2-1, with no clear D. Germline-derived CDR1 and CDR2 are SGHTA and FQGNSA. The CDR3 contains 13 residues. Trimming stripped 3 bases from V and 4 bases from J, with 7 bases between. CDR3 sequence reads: CASSFTAYNEQFF. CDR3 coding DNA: TGTGCCAGCAGCTTTACAGCATACAATGAGCAGTTCTTC. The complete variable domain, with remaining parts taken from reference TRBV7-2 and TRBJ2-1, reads GAGVSQSPSNKVTEKGKDVELRCDPISGHTALYWYRQSLGQGLEFLIYFQGNSAPDKSGLPSDRFSAERTGGSVSTLTIQRTQQEDSAVYLCASSFTAYNEQFFGPGTRLTVL.

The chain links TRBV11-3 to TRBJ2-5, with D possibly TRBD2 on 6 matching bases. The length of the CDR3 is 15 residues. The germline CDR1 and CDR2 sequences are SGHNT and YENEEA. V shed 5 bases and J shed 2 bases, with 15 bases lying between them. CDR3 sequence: CASSHFGGRQETQYF. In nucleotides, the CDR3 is TGTGCCAGCAGCCATTTCGGAGGGAGGCAAGAGACCCAGTACTTC.

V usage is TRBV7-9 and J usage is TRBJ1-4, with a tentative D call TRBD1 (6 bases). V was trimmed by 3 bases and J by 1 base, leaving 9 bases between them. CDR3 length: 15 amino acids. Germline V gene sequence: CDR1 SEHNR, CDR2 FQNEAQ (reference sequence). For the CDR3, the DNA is TGTGCCAGCAGCTTCCCAGGGGTAACTAATGAAAAACTGTTTTTT. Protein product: CASSFPGVTNEKLFF.

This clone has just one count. This CDR3 reads CASSLGRGTTNTGELFF. The CDR3 DNA reads TGTGCCAGCAGCTTGGGAAGGGGAACCACTAACACCGGGGAGCTGTTTTTT. This chain links TRBV5-7 with TRBJ2-2, with TRBD1 as a possible D gene (5 bases). TRBV5-7 has ORF status, its function being uncertain. This CDR3 is 17 amino acids long. Trimming removed 0 bases at V and 2 bases at J, with 14 bases between.

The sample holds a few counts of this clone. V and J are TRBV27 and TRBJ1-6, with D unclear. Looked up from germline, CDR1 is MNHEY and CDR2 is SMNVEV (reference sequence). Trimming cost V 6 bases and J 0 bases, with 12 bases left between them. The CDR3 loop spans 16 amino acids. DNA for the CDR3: TGTGCCAGCAGATCGCTGGGGAGCTCCTATAATTCACCCCTCCACTTT. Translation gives CASRSLGSSYNSPLHF.

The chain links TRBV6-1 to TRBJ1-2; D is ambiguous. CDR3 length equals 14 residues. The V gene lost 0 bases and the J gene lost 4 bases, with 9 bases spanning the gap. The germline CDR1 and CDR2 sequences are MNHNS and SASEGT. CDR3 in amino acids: CASSEALWLYGYTF. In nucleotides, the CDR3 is TGTGCCAGCAGTGAAGCGCTTTGGCTCTATGGCTACACCTTC.

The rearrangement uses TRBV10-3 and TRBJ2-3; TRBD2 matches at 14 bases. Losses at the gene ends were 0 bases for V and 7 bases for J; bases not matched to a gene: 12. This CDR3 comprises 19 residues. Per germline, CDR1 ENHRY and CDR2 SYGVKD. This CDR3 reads CAISESPKTSGGAWNTQYF. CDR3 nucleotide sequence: TGTGCCATCAGTGAGTCGCCAAAGACTAGCGGGGGGGCCTGGAATACGCAGTATTTT.

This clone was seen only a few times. The CDR3 sequence is CASSSTGLAGGYEQYF. In DNA form, the CDR3 reads TGTGCCAGCAGCTCAACGGGACTAGCGGGGGGCTACGAGCAGTACTTC. This sequence joins TRBV7-2 and TRBJ2-7; 15 positions agree with TRBD2. V shed 4 bases and J 3 bases; nucleotides not matched to a gene: 4. CDR1 is SGHTA and CDR2 is FQGNSA in the germline V gene. This CDR3 contains 16 residues.

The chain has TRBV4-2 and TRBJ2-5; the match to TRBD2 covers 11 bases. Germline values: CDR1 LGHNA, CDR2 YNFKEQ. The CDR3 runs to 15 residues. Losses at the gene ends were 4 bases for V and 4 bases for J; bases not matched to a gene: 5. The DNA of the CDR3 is TGTGCCAGCAGCCCCGGGACTAGCGGTTTAGAGACCCAGTACTTC. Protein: CASSPGTSGLETQYF.

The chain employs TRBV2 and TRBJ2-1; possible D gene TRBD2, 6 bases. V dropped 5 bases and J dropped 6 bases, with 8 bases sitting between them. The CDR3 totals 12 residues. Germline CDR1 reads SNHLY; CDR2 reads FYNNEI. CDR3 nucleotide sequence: TGTGCCAGCAGTTGGGGAGGCAATGAGCAGTTCTTC. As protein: CASSWGGNEQFF.

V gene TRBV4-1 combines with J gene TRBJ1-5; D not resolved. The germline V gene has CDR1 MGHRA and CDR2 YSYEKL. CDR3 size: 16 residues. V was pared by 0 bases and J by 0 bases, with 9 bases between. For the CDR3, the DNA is TGCGCCAGCAGCCAAGATAGGGAGGGTAGCAATCAGCCCCAGCATTTT. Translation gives CASSQDREGSNQPQHF.